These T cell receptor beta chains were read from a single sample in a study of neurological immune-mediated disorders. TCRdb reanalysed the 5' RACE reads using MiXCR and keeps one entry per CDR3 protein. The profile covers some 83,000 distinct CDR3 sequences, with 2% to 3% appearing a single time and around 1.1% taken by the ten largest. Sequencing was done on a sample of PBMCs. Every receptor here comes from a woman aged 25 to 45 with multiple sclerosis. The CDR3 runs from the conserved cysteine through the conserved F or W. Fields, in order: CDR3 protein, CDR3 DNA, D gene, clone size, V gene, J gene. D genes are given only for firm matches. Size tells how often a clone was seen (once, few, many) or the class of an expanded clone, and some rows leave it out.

CSARPAGDGYTDTQYF	TGCAGTGCTAGACCAGCGGGAGACGGGTACACAGATACGCAGTATTTT	TRBD2	many	TRBV20-1	TRBJ2-3
CASIPGPARDTQYF	TGTGCCAGCATTCCGGGCCCTGCAAGAGATACGCAGTATTTT	-	many	TRBV12-3/TRBV12-4	TRBJ2-3
CASSFSGAEQFF	TGTGCCAGCAGCTTTAGCGGGGCTGAGCAGTTCTTC	TRBD2	-	TRBV11-3	TRBJ2-1
CSARVGGAGANVLTF	TGCAGTGCTAGAGTGGGAGGGGCTGGGGCCAACGTCCTGACTTTC	TRBD2	many	TRBV20-1	TRBJ2-6
CASSLADGTNEQYF	TGCGCCAGCAGCTTGGCCGATGGGACGAACGAGCAGTACTTC	-	many	TRBV5-1	TRBJ2-7
CSATTTGRVHNQPQHF	TGCAGTGCTACAACGACTGGCCGGGTCCACAATCAGCCCCAGCATTTT	-	many	TRBV20-1	TRBJ1-5
CASTPTGVDTEAFF	TGTGCCAGCACCCCCACGGGGGTGGACACTGAAGCTTTCTTT	-	many	TRBV3-1	TRBJ1-1
CASSKNRGGERISNQHQHF	TGTGCCAGTAGTAAAAACCGCGGGGGAGAACGGATAAGCAATCAGCACCAGCATTTT	-	-	TRBV19	TRBJ1-5
CASSLGQERGTEAFF	TGTGCCAGCAGCCTCGGACAGGAGAGGGGCACTGAAGCTTTCTTT	TRBD1	many	TRBV7-8	TRBJ1-1
CASSLVPQGTGELFF	TGTGCCAGCAGCTTAGTTCCGCAGGGCACCGGGGAGCTGTTTTTT	-	many	TRBV7-9	TRBJ2-2
CSARIGYEQYF	TGCAGTGCTAGGATAGGGTACGAGCAGTACTTC	-	many	TRBV20-1	TRBJ2-7